The rows below give T cell receptor beta chains drawn from one sample of a study of cytomegalovirus exposure and HLA in healthy donors. Assay: immunoSEQ multiplex PCR; the TCRdb copy retains only in-frame clones and omits some. This table has around 160,000 clones, about 76% appearing once. Sequenced sample: PBMCs. The receptors come from a male donor in good health and CMV-seropositive. Both conserved end residues are part of each CDR3. D genes are given only for firm matches. A clone size is listed for some rows: how often the clone was seen (once, few, many), or a class if it is expanded.

V gene	clone size	D gene	J gene	CDR3 protein	CDR3 DNA
TRBV7-2	NA	TRBD2	TRBJ2-1	CASRSRGGGNEQFF	TGTGCCAGCAGGTCCCGCGGGGGGGGAAATGAGCAGTTCTTC
TRBV19	NA	NA	TRBJ2-7	CASRDREGDYEQYF	TGTGCCAGTAGGGACAGGGAGGGAGACTACGAGCAGTACTTC
TRBV20-1	NA	NA	TRBJ1-4	CSASSFEKLFF	TGCAGTGCTAGCAGTTTCGAAAAACTGTTTTTT
TRBV5-1	NA	NA	TRBJ2-7	CASSLRPGAEQYF	TGCGCCAGCAGCTTGAGGCCAGGGGCCGAGCAGTACTTC
TRBV5-1	NA	TRBD1	TRBJ2-7	CASSLVDRGYEQYF	TGCGCCAGCAGCTTGGTGGACAGGGGCTACGAGCAGTACTTC
TRBV4-1	NA	NA	TRBJ1-4	CASSQAQVEKLFF	TGCGCCAGCAGCCAAGCACAGGTTGAAAAACTGTTTTTT
TRBV6-4	NA	TRBD2	TRBJ2-1	CASSRLAGGYNEQFF	TGTGCCAGCAGTCGCCTAGCGGGGGGCTACAATGAGCAGTTCTTC
TRBV30	NA	NA	TRBJ2-3	CAWSVGPLHTDTQYF	TGTGCCTGGAGTGTGGGGCCACTACACACAGATACGCAGTATTTT
TRBV19	NA	NA	TRBJ1-2	CASTLTGTSYGYTF	TGTGCCAGTACCCTGACAGGTACTTCTTATGGCTACACCTTC
TRBV7-9	NA	TRBD2	TRBJ2-3	CASKTAGGGDTQYF	TGTGCCAGCAAGACAGCGGGGGGAGGAGATACGCAGTATTTT
TRBV5-4	few	TRBD2	TRBJ2-6	CASSFGGTSGANVLTF	TGTGCCAGCAGCTTCGGGGGGACGTCAGGGGCCAACGTCCTGACTTTC
TRBV29-1	NA	TRBD1	TRBJ2-2	CSVRQGNTGELFF	TGCAGCGTTCGACAGGGGAACACCGGGGAGCTGTTTTTT
TRBV19	NA	TRBD2	TRBJ2-1	CATLGGLAGGEQFF	TGTGCCACCTTAGGGGGACTAGCGGGGGGGGAGCAGTTCTTC
TRBV5-1	NA	NA	TRBJ2-5	CASSLDRETQYF	TGCGCCAGCAGCTTGGACAGAGAGACCCAGTACTTC
TRBV5-1	NA	TRBD2	TRBJ2-3	CASSLQSGGTDTQYF	TGCGCCAGCAGCCTGCAGAGCGGGGGCACAGATACGCAGTATTTT
TRBV19	NA	NA	TRBJ1-2	CASSIGASGGYTF	TGTGCCAGTAGTATAGGAGCGTCGGGGGGCTACACCTTC
TRBV18	NA	NA	TRBJ2-7	CASSPSLGEDEQYF	TGTGCCAGCTCACCAAGTTTAGGGGAAGACGAGCAGTACTTC
TRBV4-1	NA	TRBD1	TRBJ2-1	CASRGQITYNEQFF	TGCGCCAGCAGGGGACAGATCACCTACAATGAGCAGTTCTTC
TRBV18	NA	TRBD1	TRBJ1-1	CASQPIARDSGNTEAFF	TGTGCCAGCCAGCCTATCGCCCGGGACAGCGGGAACACTGAAGCTTTCTTT
TRBV13	NA	NA	TRBJ2-2	CASSLAARGFAGGELFF	TGTGCCAGCAGCTTAGCTGCCAGGGGTTTTGCAGGCGGGGAGCTGTTTTTT
TRBV25-1	NA	NA	TRBJ1-2	CASSERGRTSGYTF	TGTGCCAGCAGTGAAAGGGGTCGTACGAGTGGCTACACCTTC
TRBV5-8	NA	NA	TRBJ2-7	CAPSRFRGHEQYF	TGTGCCCCCTCCCGTTTCAGGGGCCACGAGCAGTACTTC
TRBV9	NA	TRBD2	TRBJ2-5	CASSSGLAQTQYF	TGTGCCAGCAGCTCTGGACTAGCGCAGACCCAGTACTTC
TRBV11-2	NA	NA	TRBJ2-5	CASSPGLSIGAQYF	TGTGCCAGCAGCCCCGGACTTTCTATCGGGGCCCAGTACTTC
TRBV4-2	NA	TRBD1	TRBJ1-2	CASSQPIRGTNYGYTF	TGTGCCAGCAGCCAACCGATCAGGGGGACTAACTATGGCTACACCTTC